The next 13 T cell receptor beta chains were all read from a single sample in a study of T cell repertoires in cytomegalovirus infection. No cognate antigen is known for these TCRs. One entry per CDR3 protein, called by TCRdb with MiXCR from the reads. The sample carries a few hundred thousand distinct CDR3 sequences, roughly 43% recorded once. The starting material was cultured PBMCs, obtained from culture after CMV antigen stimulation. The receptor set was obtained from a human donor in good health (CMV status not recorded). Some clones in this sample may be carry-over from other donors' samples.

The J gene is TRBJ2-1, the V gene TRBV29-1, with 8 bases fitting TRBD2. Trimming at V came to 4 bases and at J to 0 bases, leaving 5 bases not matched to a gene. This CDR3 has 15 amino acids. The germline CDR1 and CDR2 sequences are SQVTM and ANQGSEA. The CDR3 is CSVGAAGGSYNEQFF. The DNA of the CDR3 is TGCAGCGTTGGAGCGGCGGGAGGCTCCTACAATGAGCAGTTCTTC.

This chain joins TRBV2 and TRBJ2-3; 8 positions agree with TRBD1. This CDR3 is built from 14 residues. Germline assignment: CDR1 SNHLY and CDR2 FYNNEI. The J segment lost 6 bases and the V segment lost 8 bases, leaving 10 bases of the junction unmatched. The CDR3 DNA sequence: TGTGCCAGCGGCATGGACAGGGCCCAGGATACGCAGTATTTT. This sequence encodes CASGMDRAQDTQYF.

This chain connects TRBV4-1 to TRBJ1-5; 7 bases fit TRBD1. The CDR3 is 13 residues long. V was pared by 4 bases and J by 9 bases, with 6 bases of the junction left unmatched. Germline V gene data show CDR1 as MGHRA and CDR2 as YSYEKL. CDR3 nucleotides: TGCGCCAGCAGCCCCACAGGGGTCTGGCCCCAGCATTTT. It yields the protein CASSPTGVWPQHF.

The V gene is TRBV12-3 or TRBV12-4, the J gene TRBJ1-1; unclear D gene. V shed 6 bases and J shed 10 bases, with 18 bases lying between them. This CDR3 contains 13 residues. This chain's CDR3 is CASSPRTGSGAFF. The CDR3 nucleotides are TGTGCCAGCAGCCCGCGGACGGGATCCGGAGCTTTCTTT.

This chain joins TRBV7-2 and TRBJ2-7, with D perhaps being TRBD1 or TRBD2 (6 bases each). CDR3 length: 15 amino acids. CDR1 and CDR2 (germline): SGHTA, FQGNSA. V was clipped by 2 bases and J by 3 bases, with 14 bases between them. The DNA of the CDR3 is TGTGCCAGCAGCTTAAGTCGGGGGCCTTACTACGAGCAGTACTTC. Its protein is CASSLSRGPYYEQYF.

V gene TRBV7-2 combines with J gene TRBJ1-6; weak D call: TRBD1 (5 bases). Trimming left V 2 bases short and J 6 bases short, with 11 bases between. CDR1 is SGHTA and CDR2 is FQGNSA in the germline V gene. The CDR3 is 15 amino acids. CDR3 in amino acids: CASSLQSGTNSPLHF. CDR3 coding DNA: TGTGCCAGCAGCTTACAGTCAGGGACTAATTCACCCCTCCACTTT. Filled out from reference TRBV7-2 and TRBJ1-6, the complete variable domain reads GAGVSQSPSNKVTEKGKDVELRCDPISGHTALYWYRQSLGQGLEFLIYFQGNSAPDKSGLPSDRFSAERTGGSVSTLTIQRTQQEDSAVYLCASSLQSGTNSPLHFGNGTRLTVT.

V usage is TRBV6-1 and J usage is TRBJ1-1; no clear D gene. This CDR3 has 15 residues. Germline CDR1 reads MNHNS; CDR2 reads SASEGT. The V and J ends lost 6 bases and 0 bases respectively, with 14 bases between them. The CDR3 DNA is TGTGCCAGCAGGGTAAGGTGGAGCATGAACACTGAAGCTTTCTTT. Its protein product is CASRVRWSMNTEAFF.

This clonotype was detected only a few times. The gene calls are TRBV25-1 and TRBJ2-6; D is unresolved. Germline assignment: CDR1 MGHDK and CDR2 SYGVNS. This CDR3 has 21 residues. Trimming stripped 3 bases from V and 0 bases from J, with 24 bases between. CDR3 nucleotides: TGTGCCAGCAGTGATTCTATCTATGATCTGCGAGGTTCCTCTGGGGCCAACGTCCTGACTTTC. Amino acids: CASSDSIYDLRGSSGANVLTF.

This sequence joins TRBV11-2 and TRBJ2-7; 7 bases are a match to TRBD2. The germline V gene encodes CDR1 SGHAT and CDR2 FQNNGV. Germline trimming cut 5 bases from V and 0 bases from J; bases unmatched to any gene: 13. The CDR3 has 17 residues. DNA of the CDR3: TGTGCCAGCAGCCTCTCGGGGAGGGGCATTAGCTCCTACGAGCAGTACTTC. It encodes CASSLSGRGISSYEQYF.

This chain's CDR3 is CASSIPDLYSNQPQHF. In DNA, the CDR3 is TGTGCCAGTAGTATACCCGACCTGTATAGCAATCAGCCCCAGCATTTT. The chain combines TRBV19 with TRBJ1-5; no reliable D call. Germline loops: CDR1 LNHDA, CDR2 SQIVND (reference sequence). Trimming shortened V by 2 bases and J by 0 bases, and 11 bases separated the two germline ends. The CDR3 runs to 16 residues. Based on the CDR3 plus reference TRBV19 and TRBJ1-5, the full variable domain is DGGITQSPKYLFRKEGQNVTLSCEQNLNHDAMYWYRQDPGQGLRLIYYSQIVNDFQKGDIAEGYSVSREKKESFPLTVTSAQKNPTAFYLCASSIPDLYSNQPQHFGDGTRLSIL.

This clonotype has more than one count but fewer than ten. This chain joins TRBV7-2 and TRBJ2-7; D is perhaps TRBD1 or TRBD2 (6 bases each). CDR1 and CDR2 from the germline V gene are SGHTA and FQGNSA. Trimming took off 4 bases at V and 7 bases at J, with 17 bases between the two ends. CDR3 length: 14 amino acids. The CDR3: CASSSFPGAGEQYF. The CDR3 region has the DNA TGTGCCAGCAGCTCTTTTCCGGGGGCGGGGGAGCAGTACTTC.

The CDR3 is CASSLDRVGNTIYF. The CDR3 region has the DNA TGTGCCAGCAGCTTGGACAGGGTGGGAAACACCATATATTTT. The chain employs TRBV5-6 and TRBJ1-3; possibly TRBD1 for D (6 bases). V was clipped by 0 bases and J by 4 bases, with 8 bases between them. Germline values: CDR1 SGHDT, CDR2 YYEEEE. This CDR3 region has 14 residues. The complete variable domain, with remaining parts taken from reference TRBV5-6 and TRBJ1-3, reads DAGVTQSPTHLIKTRGQQVTLRCSPKSGHDTVSWYQQALGQGPQFIFQYYEEEERQRGNFPDRFSGHQFPNYSSELNVNALLLGDSALYLCASSLDRVGNTIYFGEGSWLTVV.

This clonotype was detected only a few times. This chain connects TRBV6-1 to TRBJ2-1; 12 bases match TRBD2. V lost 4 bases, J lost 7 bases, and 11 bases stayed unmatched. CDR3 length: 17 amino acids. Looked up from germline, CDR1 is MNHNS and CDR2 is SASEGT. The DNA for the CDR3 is TGTGCCAGCAGTGCCAGGACTAGCGGGGCTCTGGGGAATGAGCAGTTCTTC. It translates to CASSARTSGALGNEQFF.